This T cell receptor beta chain was identified in a study of CD8+ T cells in alopecia areata. Only a few counts were recorded for this clone. Antigen: not known. Study-wide results and caveats: Sharing of TCRs across patients appeared less clear than in mice, possibly for HLA-related reasons. Lesional scalp, notably in alopecia totalis/universalis, had clonality above that of normal scalp.

Extraction of RNA preceded its reverse transcription into cDNA, which served as the sequencing template. Sequencing was performed with immunoSEQ multiplex PCR; in TCRdb, only in-frame clones are kept and a portion is missing. The data contain 150,000 to 200,000 clones, just over 65% of them singletons. The material sequenced was CD8+ T cells sorted from blood, taken at week 0. This clonotype was obtained from a human donor with alopecia areata.

CDR3 DNA sequence: TGTGCCAGCAGTTACGGCTGGGGCAGTGGGAACACTGAAGCTTTCTTT. The encoded protein is CASSYGWGSGNTEAFF. This chain links TRBV6-5 with TRBJ1-1; TRBD1 is a possible D gene (5 bases). The V gene lost 2 bases and the J gene lost 1 base, with 14 bases spanning the gap. Germline CDR1 MNHEY, CDR2 SVGAGI. The CDR3 runs 16 residues.